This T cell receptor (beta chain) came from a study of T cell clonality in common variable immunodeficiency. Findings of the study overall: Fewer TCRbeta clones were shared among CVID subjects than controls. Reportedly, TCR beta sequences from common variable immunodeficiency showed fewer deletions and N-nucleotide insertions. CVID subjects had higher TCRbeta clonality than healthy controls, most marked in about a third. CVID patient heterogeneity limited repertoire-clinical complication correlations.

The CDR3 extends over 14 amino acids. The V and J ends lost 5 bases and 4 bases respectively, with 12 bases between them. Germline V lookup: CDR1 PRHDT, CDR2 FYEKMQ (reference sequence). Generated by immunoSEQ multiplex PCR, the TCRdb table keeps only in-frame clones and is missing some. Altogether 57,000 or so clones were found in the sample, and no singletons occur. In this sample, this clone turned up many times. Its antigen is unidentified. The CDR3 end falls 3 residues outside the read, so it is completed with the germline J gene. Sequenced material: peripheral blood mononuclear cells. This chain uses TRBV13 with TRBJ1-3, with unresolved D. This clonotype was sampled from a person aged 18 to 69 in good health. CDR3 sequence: CASSRYTLGNTIYF. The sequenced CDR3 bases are TGTGCCAGCAGCCGATATACTTTAGGAAACACC. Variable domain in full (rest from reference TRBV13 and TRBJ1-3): AAGVIQSPRHLIKEKRETATLKCYPIPRHDTVYWYQQGPGQDPQFLISFYEKMQSDKGSIPDRFSAQQFSDYHSELNMSSLELGDSALYFCASSRYTLGNTIYFGEGSWLTVV.